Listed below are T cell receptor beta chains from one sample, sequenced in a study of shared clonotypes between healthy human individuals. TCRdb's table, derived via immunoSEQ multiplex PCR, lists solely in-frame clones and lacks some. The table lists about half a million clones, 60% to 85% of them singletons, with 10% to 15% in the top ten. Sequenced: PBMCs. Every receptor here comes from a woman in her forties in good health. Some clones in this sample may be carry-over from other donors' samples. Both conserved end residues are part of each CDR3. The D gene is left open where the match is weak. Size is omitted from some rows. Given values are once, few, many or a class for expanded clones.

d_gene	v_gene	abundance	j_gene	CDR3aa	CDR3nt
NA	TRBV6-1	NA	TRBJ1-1	CASSYGVGAFF	TGTGCCAGCAGTTACGGGGTCGGAGCTTTCTTT
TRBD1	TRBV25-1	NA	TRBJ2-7	CASRGAGTGGYYEQYF	TGTGCCAGCAGAGGGGCAGGGACAGGGGGATACTACGAGCAGTACTTC
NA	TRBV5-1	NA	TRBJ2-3	CASSIVQTNTDTQYF	TGCGCCAGCAGCATCGTACAGACTAACACAGATACGCAGTATTTT
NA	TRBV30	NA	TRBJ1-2	CAWSDGYGYTF	TGTGCCTGGAGTGATGGATATGGCTACACCTTC
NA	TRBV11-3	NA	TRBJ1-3	CASSLGGDSGNTIYF	TGTGCCAGCAGCTTAGGAGGAGACTCTGGAAACACCATATATTTT
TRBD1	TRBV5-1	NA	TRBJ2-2	CASSRGQGTGELFF	TGCGCCAGCAGCCGCGGACAGGGGACCGGGGAGCTGTTTTTT
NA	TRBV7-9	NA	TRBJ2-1	CACSGVAGYNEQFF	TGTGCCTGCAGCGGAGTAGCAGGTTACAATGAGCAGTTCTTC
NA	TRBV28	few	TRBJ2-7	CASSSPPPNYEQYF	TGTGCCAGCAGTTCCCCCCCGCCGAACTACGAGCAGTACTTC
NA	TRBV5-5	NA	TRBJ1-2	CASSLSGFWLYGYTF	TGTGCCAGCAGCTTGTCGGGGTTTTGGCTCTATGGCTACACCTTC
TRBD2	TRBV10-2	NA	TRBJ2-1	CASSENQRGGSYNEQFF	TGCGCCAGCAGTGAGAATCAGCGGGGGGGCTCCTACAATGAGCAGTTCTTC
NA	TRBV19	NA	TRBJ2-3	CASRPAGTDTQYF	TGTGCCAGCCGCCCAGCGGGCACAGATACGCAGTATTTT
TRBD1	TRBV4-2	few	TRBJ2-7	CASSPTGTGVFHEQYF	TGTGCCAGCAGCCCCACCGGGACAGGGGTATTCCACGAGCAGTACTTC
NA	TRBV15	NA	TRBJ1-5	CATSRDESVNQPQHF	TGTGCCACCAGCAGAGATGAGTCAGTAAATCAGCCCCAGCATTTT
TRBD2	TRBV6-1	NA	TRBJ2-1	CATGLAGVYNEQFF	TGTGCCACCGGACTAGCGGGAGTATATAATGAGCAGTTCTTC
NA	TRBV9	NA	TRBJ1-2	CASSSLGGGRNYGYTF	TGTGCCAGCAGTTCCCTCGGGGGGGGGCGTAACTATGGCTACACCTTC
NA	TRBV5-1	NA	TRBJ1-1	CASSLTGSGLMNTEAFF	TGCGCCAGCAGCCTTACAGGGTCTGGGCTAATGAACACTGAAGCTTTCTTT
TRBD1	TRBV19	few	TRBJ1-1	CASRVRDRRTEAFF	TGTGCCAGTAGGGTCCGGGACAGGCGCACTGAAGCTTTCTTT
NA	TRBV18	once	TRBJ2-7	CASSSNSYEQYF	TGTGCCAGCTCATCTAACTCCTACGAGCAGTACTTC
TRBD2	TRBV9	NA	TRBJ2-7	CASSVGAGGDYEQYF	TGTGCCAGCAGCGTAGGAGCGGGAGGTGACTACGAGCAGTACTTC
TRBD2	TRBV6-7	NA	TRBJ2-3	CASSQSGRGGRVGDTQYF	TGTGCCAGCAGTCAAAGCGGGAGAGGTGGGAGGGTAGGAGATACGCAGTATTTT